This T cell receptor (beta chain) appears in the sequencing data of a study of blood T cell repertoires in COVID-19. TCRdb's copy holds only in-frame clones and misses some; the assay was immunoSEQ multiplex PCR. The sample lists 200,000 to 300,000 clones, about 89% seen once, with over 7.5% in the top ten. Looked up from germline, CDR1 is MGHRA and CDR2 is YSYEKL. This CDR3 has 19 residues. The ends lost 3 bases at V and 5 bases at J; junction bases unmatched: 13. Assignments of participants to cohorts depended upon their own reported clinical history. The clonotype was recovered from a man aged 35 to 55 who had recovered from COVID-19. This chain uses TRBV4-1 with TRBJ2-1; 13 bases map to TRBD2. The source material was PBMCs or T cells enriched from blood (not recorded which). CDR3 sequence (DNA): TGCGCCAGCAGCCAGGAACCCCCCCTAACTAGCGGGAGGGACAATGAGCAGTTCTTC. It yields the protein CASSQEPPLTSGRDNEQFF.